The 23 T cell receptor beta chains below were found in one sample sequenced in a study of shared clonotypes between healthy human individuals. Repertoires were generated with immunoSEQ multiplex PCR, while TCRdb's copy carries only in-frame clones and drops some. The sample has 300,000 to 350,000 clones; less than 85% are singletons. Material: memory CD4+ T cells sorted from blood. Subset denoted: CD45RA-negative fraction. Receptor source: a man younger than 40 in good health.

The rearrangement joins TRBV25-1 to TRBJ2-1; TRBD2 matches at 7 bases. Per germline, CDR1 MGHDK and CDR2 SYGVNS. The ends lost 5 bases at V and 7 bases at J; junction bases unmatched: 11. This CDR3 is built from 15 residues. The CDR3 region is CASSSWTGGPNEQFF. The CDR3 nucleotides are TGTGCCAGCAGTTCTTGGACGGGAGGCCCTAATGAGCAGTTCTTC.

This chain joins TRBV5-1 and TRBJ2-3, with TRBD2 identical over 8 bases. This CDR3 is built from 18 residues. The junction had 12 bases not matched to a gene; V was cut back by 1 base and J by 2 bases. Germline V gene data show CDR1 as SGHRS and CDR2 as YFSETQ. The CDR3 spells CASSLLILAGHPTDTQYF. CDR3 in DNA: TGCGCCAGCAGCTTGCTCATCCTAGCGGGCCATCCCACAGATACGCAGTATTTT.

This clone was found once. This sequence joins TRBV7-9 and TRBJ2-2; 7 bases align to TRBD1. This CDR3 is built from 14 residues. V trimming: 7 bases; J trimming: 4 bases; junction bases outside the gene matches: 6. The V gene's germline CDR1 is SEHNR and CDR2 FQNEAQ (reference sequence). The CDR3 DNA is TGTGCCAGCACGAATTCAGGGGGCACCGGGGAGCTGTTTTTT. This translates into CASTNSGGTGELFF.

V is TRBV30 and J is TRBJ1-6; D is perhaps TRBD1 (5 bases). Germline V gene data show CDR1 as GTSNPN and CDR2 as SVGIG (reference sequence). This CDR3 has 15 amino acids. V was shortened by 4 bases and J by 1 base, with 11 bases between the two germline ends. The CDR3 is CAWNGRASYNSPLHF. In DNA form, the CDR3 reads TGTGCCTGGAACGGCAGGGCTTCCTATAATTCACCCCTCCACTTT. Drawing the rest from reference TRBV30 and TRBJ1-6, the complete variable domain is SQTIHQWPATLVQPVGSPLSLECTVEGTSNPNLYWYRQAAGRGLQLLFYSVGIGQISSEVPQNLSASRPQDRQFILSSKKLLLSDSGFYLCAWNGRASYNSPLHFGNGTRLTVT.

V is TRBV18 and J is TRBJ1-4; 10 bases fit TRBD1. There are 14 residues in the CDR3. V trimming: 3 bases; J trimming: 7 bases; junction bases outside the gene matches: 2. Germline CDR1 and CDR2: KGHSH and LQKENI. DNA of the CDR3: TGTGCCAGCTCACCTGGACAGGGGGTTGAAAAACTGTTTTTT. Its translation is CASSPGQGVEKLFF.

In its sample, this clone was seen many times. The chain links TRBV9 to TRBJ2-5; TRBD2 agrees at 9 bases. This CDR3 has 14 residues. CDR1 is SGDLS and CDR2 is YYNGEE in the germline V gene. V trimming: 3 bases; J trimming: 5 bases; junction bases outside the gene matches: 5. CDR3 sequence (DNA): TGTGCCAGCAGCGCTAGCGGGGCGGGGGAGACCCAGTACTTC. It encodes CASSASGAGETQYF.

The rearrangement links TRBV7-8 to TRBJ1-1, with D unclear. The V gene lost 5 bases and the J gene lost 3 bases, with 13 bases spanning the gap. Germline CDR1 reads SGHVS; CDR2 reads FQNEAQ. The CDR3 is made up of 14 amino acids. As DNA, the CDR3 is TGTGCCAGCAGCCCAGACGGGCCTGACACTGAAGCTTTCTTT. Amino acids: CASSPDGPDTEAFF.

The rearrangement uses TRBV13 and TRBJ1-2, with 8 bases that match TRBD1. The CDR3 has 14 residues. V dropped 1 base and J dropped 6; count of bases not matched to a gene: 4. Germline CDR1 and CDR2: PRHDT and FYEKMQ (reference sequence). The CDR3 DNA reads TGTGCCAGCAGCTTAGCAGGGGGCAAGGATGGCTACACCTTC. Translation gives CASSLAGGKDGYTF.

V gene TRBV5-6 combines with J gene TRBJ2-7; TRBD2 aligns across 10 bases. The V gene's germline CDR1 is SGHDT and CDR2 YYEEEE. J lost 4 bases, V lost 0 bases, and 7 bases had no gene match. This CDR3 region has 16 residues. In DNA form, the CDR3 reads TGTGCCAGCAGCTTGGGGCCTAGCGGGAGTAGGTACGAGCAGTACTTC. Translating gives CASSLGPSGSRYEQYF.

This clone was seen only a few times. This chain connects TRBV27 to TRBJ1-2; 9 bases map to TRBD1. CDR3 length: 15 residues. J gave up 7 bases and V 5 bases, and 11 bases lay outside the gene matches. Germline V lookup: CDR1 MNHEY, CDR2 SMNVEV (reference sequence). CDR3 sequence reads: CASSAGTGNSGGYTF. DNA for the CDR3: TGTGCCAGCAGTGCCGGGACAGGGAACTCCGGTGGCTACACCTTC.

On this clone itself: A much more abundant neighbour one base away suggests this may be a read error. Additional DNA sequences in this sample encode the identical CDR3. The chain recombines TRBV4-1 with TRBJ2-3, with TRBD2 matching over 8 bases. The CDR3 covers 16 residues. The V segment lost 9 bases and the J segment 0 bases; nucleotides outside the gene matches: 11. Per germline, CDR1 MGHRA and CDR2 YSYEKL. The CDR3 region has the DNA TGCGCCAGTAGCTTTCAACTAGCGGAGAGCACAGATACGCAGTATTTT. This translates into CASSFQLAESTDTQYF.

This clone was counted many times. The V and J genes are TRBV5-1 and TRBJ2-3; 8 nucleotides match TRBD2. Germline V gene lookup returns CDR1 SGHRS and CDR2 YFSETQ. Unmatched junction bases numbered 10, after V lost 6 bases and J lost 1 base. The CDR3 length is 16 residues. CDR3 loop: CASTQAGTRGTDTQYF. In DNA, the CDR3 is TGCGCCAGCACCCAAGCAGGGACTAGGGGCACAGATACGCAGTATTTT.

There are a few counts of this clone. This chain links TRBV7-9 with TRBJ1-5, with D maybe TRBD1 (5 bases). This CDR3 region has 12 residues. Trimming stripped 4 bases from V and 9 bases from J, with 10 bases between. Germline CDR1 and CDR2: SEHNR and FQNEAQ (reference sequence). CDR3 nucleotide sequence: TGTGCCAGCAGCTCCACAGGATTGCCCCAGCATTTT. Protein: CASSSTGLPQHF.

This chain links TRBV9 with TRBJ2-1, with TRBD2 as a possible D gene (5 bases). The CDR3 contains 16 residues. V shed 3 bases and J shed 9 bases, with 22 bases lying between them. Per germline, CDR1 SGDLS and CDR2 YYNGEE. The chain's CDR3 is CASSASLLRNEGEQFF. The CDR3, as DNA: TGTGCCAGCAGCGCATCGCTCCTACGTAATGAGGGTGAGCAGTTCTTC.

V gene TRBV27 combines with J gene TRBJ2-2, with D unclear. This CDR3 contains 14 residues. Germline V gives CDR1 MNHEY, CDR2 SMNVEV (reference sequence). The V end lost 4 bases, the J end lost 6 bases, and 12 bases lay between the germline ends. This CDR3 is CASSSQVAAGELFF. The CDR3 DNA sequence: TGTGCCAGCAGTTCACAAGTGGCCGCCGGGGAGCTGTTTTTT.

The sample holds one count of this clone. V and J are TRBV7-2 and TRBJ2-1, with D unclear. CDR1 and CDR2 (germline): SGHTA, FQGNSA. V gave up 5 bases and J gave up 0 bases, with 11 bases separating them. The CDR3 has 15 amino acids. This CDR3 reads CASSPRTNSYNEQFF. Written as DNA, the CDR3 is TGTGCCAGCAGCCCTCGTACCAACTCCTACAATGAGCAGTTCTTC.

The chain is built from TRBV10-2 and TRBJ2-1; 8 nucleotides align to TRBD2. With V trimmed by 3 bases and J by 8 bases, 15 bases remained unmatched. CDR3 length: 17 amino acids. Per the germline V gene, CDR1 is WSHSY and CDR2 is SAAADI. CDR3: CASSDAVRAGALDEQFF. In nucleotides, the CDR3 is TGCGCCAGCAGTGACGCCGTCCGAGCGGGAGCGTTGGATGAGCAGTTCTTC.

V gene TRBV7-6 combines with J gene TRBJ1-2; D unresolved. The CDR3 covers 13 residues. Germline V lookup: CDR1 SGHVS, CDR2 FNYEAQ. V was clipped by 5 bases and J by 7 bases, with 14 bases between them. The CDR3 is CASSPDPSSGYTF. CDR3 in DNA: TGTGCCAGCAGCCCGGACCCCTCGAGTGGCTACACCTTC.

V is TRBV5-1 and J is TRBJ2-5; D call uncertain. The CDR3 consists of 14 residues. Germline V gives CDR1 SGHRS, CDR2 YFSETQ. The V end lost 4 bases, the J end lost 7 bases, and 17 bases lay between the germline ends. The CDR3 nucleotides are TGCGCCAGCAGCGTGAGTGGGCCCTCTGGGACCCAGTACTTC. Translated, it gives CASSVSGPSGTQYF.

The chain joins TRBV27 to TRBJ2-3; 10 positions match TRBD2. CDR1 is MNHEY and CDR2 is SMNVEV in the germline V gene (reference sequence). The CDR3 covers 15 residues. Trimming took 5 bases from V and 7 from J; bases not matched to a gene: 9. The CDR3 region has the DNA TGTGCCAGCAGTCCAGCGGGAGGGTTCACGAATACGCAGTATTTT. This translates into CASSPAGGFTNTQYF.

The chain is built from TRBV5-1 and TRBJ2-7; 7 bases fit TRBD1. This CDR3 region has 14 residues. CDR1 is SGHRS and CDR2 is YFSETQ in the germline V gene. The ends lost 4 bases at V and 6 bases at J; junction bases unmatched: 10. This CDR3 is CASSAGTDIPEQYF. The CDR3 bases are TGCGCCAGCAGCGCCGGGACAGACATCCCCGAGCAGTACTTC.

The V call is TRBV5-1, the J call TRBJ1-1, with 7 bases matching TRBD1. V was pared by 2 bases and J by 12 bases, with 10 bases of the junction left unmatched. CDR1 SGHRS and CDR2 YFSETQ come from the germline V gene. The CDR3 loop spans 13 amino acids. The CDR3 loop reads CASSFGDRALTFF. The CDR3 nucleotides are TGCGCCAGCAGCTTTGGGGACAGAGCCTTAACTTTCTTT. The full variable domain, in which reference TRBV5-1 and TRBJ1-1 provide the parts outside the CDR3, is KAGVTQTPRYLIKTRGQQVTLSCSPISGHRSVSWYQQTPGQGLQFLFEYFSETQRNKGNFPGRFSGRQFSNSRSEMNVSTLELGDSALYLCASSFGDRALTFFGQGTRLTVV.

This clone rates as medium-sized (0.01 to 0.1%). The chain links TRBV28 to TRBJ1-5; a possible D gene is TRBD1 (5 bases). The length of the CDR3 is 16 residues. The germline V gene encodes CDR1 MDHEN and CDR2 SYDVKM. V was cut by 10 bases and J by 0 bases, with 19 bases left in between. The CDR3 DNA reads as TGTGCCACCATAGCCGGGGGGAGAGATAGCAATCAGCCCCAGCATTTT. Protein: CATIAGGRDSNQPQHF.